This passage covers 17 T cell receptor beta chains from one sample sequenced in a study of cytomegalovirus exposure and HLA in healthy donors. Only in-frame clones appear in the TCRdb table, and some are missing; sequencing was by immunoSEQ multiplex PCR. The top ten clones hold roughly 1.2% of a sample with about 330,000 clones, approximately 90% of them seen once. Source material: PBMCs. Receptors were obtained from a young woman in good health and CMV-seropositive.

This clone occurred a few times. The chain recombines TRBV13 with TRBJ2-1; possible D gene TRBD2, 5 bases. The CDR3 has 14 residues. The germline gives CDR1 PRHDT, CDR2 FYEKMQ (reference sequence). V lost 0 bases to trimming and J lost 6 bases, with 9 bases between them. CDR3 residues: CASSLGSSPNEQFF. The DNA for the CDR3 is TGTGCCAGCAGCTTAGGATCTAGCCCCAATGAGCAGTTCTTC. Full variable domain (outside the CDR3, taken from reference TRBV13 and TRBJ2-1): AAGVIQSPRHLIKEKRETATLKCYPIPRHDTVYWYQQGPGQDPQFLISFYEKMQSDKGSIPDRFSAQQFSDYHSELNMSSLELGDSALYFCASSLGSSPNEQFFGPGTRLTVL.

With respect to this clone: Distinct nucleotide sequences in the sample also encode this CDR3. The genes are TRBV14 and TRBJ2-5; tentative D call: TRBD1 (6 bases). V lost 3 bases and J 2 bases, leaving 10 bases between the germline ends. Looked up from germline, CDR1 is SGHDN and CDR2 is FVKESK. The CDR3 loop spans 14 amino acids. Written as DNA, the CDR3 is TGTGCCAGCAGCCAGTCCAGGGGACAAGAGACCCAGTACTTC. Translating it yields CASSQSRGQETQYF.

Only one count was recorded for this clone. The chain uses TRBV7-8 and TRBJ2-7; D not resolved. Trimming removed 5 bases from V and 3 bases from J, with 11 bases in between. Per germline, CDR1 SGHVS and CDR2 FQNEAQ. The CDR3 runs to 13 residues. The CDR3: CASSHPAGYEQYF. DNA for the CDR3: TGTGCCAGCAGCCATCCGGCCGGCTACGAGCAGTACTTC.

This chain links TRBV29-1 with TRBJ2-5; 10 bases fit TRBD1. The V and J ends lost 4 bases and 5 bases, in that order; junction bases with no gene match: 7. Germline V gene data show CDR1 as SQVTM and CDR2 as ANQGSEA. The CDR3 covers 14 residues. DNA for the CDR3: TGCAGCGTTGTTTTGTGGGGACAGGGGGAGACCCAGTACTTC. Translated, it gives CSVVLWGQGETQYF.

The rearrangement links TRBV15 to TRBJ2-3; 7 bases match TRBD2. The CDR3 has 14 residues. Unmatched junction bases numbered 11, after V lost 9 bases and J lost 5 bases. Looked up from germline, CDR1 is LNHNV and CDR2 is YYDKDF (reference sequence). CDR3 region: CATAASGSEDTQYF. Written as DNA, the CDR3 is TGTGCCACGGCCGCTAGCGGAAGCGAAGATACGCAGTATTTT.

The rearrangement links TRBV9 to TRBJ1-3; D is ambiguous. Germline CDR1 reads SGDLS; CDR2 reads YYNGEE. Trimming removed 3 bases at V and 4 bases at J, with 20 bases between. The CDR3 is 17 residues long. The CDR3 nucleotides read TGTGCCAGCAGCGCGTGGGGAGGGAGTGAAAGCGGAAACACCATATATTTT. It yields the protein CASSAWGGSESGNTIYF.

This chain uses TRBV6-1 with TRBJ1-1, with unresolved D. Trimming took 2 bases from V and 8 from J, leaving 6 bases between them. The CDR3 sequence is 11 residues long. CDR1 is MNHNS, CDR2 SASEGT, per germline. CDR3 loop: CASSERPEAFF. The CDR3 nucleotides are TGTGCCAGCAGTGAAAGGCCCGAAGCTTTCTTT.

Remarks on this clone: This specimen includes other DNA sequences encoding the same CDR3. This chain connects TRBV5-4 to TRBJ1-2; 7 bases map to TRBD1. There are 13 residues in the CDR3. Germline CDR1 and CDR2: SGHNT and YYREEE (reference sequence). V gave up 4 bases and J gave up 4 bases; unmatched junction bases: 4. The CDR3 DNA follows: TGTGCCAGCAGCCTACGGACAGGCTATGGCTACACCTTC. Translating gives CASSLRTGYGYTF.

This clone came up once. The V gene is TRBV2, the J gene TRBJ2-3; TRBD2 is a possible D gene (5 bases). This CDR3 has 15 residues. V dropped 5 bases and J dropped 4 bases, with 16 bases sitting between them. Germline V lookup: CDR1 SNHLY, CDR2 FYNNEI. The CDR3 nucleotides are TGTGCCAGCAGTCCTCTCCCCAGCGGAGCAGATACGCAGTATTTT. This gives the protein CASSPLPSGADTQYF.

The chain links TRBV5-6 to TRBJ2-1; D not resolved. The CDR3 loop spans 12 amino acids. Trimming cost V 4 bases and J 7 bases, with 9 bases left between them. Germline assignment: CDR1 SGHDT and CDR2 YYEEEE. The DNA for the CDR3 is TGTGCCAGCAGCAAGCCGCGGAATGAGCAGTTCTTC. Its translation is CASSKPRNEQFF.

This clone came up a few times. The V gene is TRBV19, the J gene TRBJ1-1, with TRBD1 identical over 7 bases. Trimming at V came to 3 bases and at J to 0 bases, leaving 7 bases not matched to a gene. The CDR3 has 16 amino acids. In germline, CDR1 is LNHDA, CDR2 SQIVND (reference sequence). The CDR3 bases are TGTGCCAGTAGTATGCGGACAGGCGAATTGAACACTGAAGCTTTCTTT. This codes for CASSMRTGELNTEAFF.

The gene calls are TRBV6-1 and TRBJ2-3; maybe TRBD1 (5 bases). The V gene lost 3 bases and the J gene lost 5 bases, with 18 bases spanning the gap. The CDR3 sequence is 16 residues long. In germline, CDR1 is MNHNS, CDR2 SASEGT. The chain's CDR3 is CASSDLGSPQGDTQYF. The CDR3 DNA reads TGTGCCAGCAGTGATTTGGGTTCCCCCCAGGGAGATACGCAGTATTTT.

J is TRBJ2-7 and V is TRBV4-3; D gene ambiguous. Trimming took off 4 bases at V and 0 bases at J, with 13 bases between the two ends. Germline assignment: CDR1 LGHNA and CDR2 YSLEER. The CDR3 contains 15 residues. The CDR3 reads CASSPEDWSSYEQYF. In DNA, the CDR3 is TGCGCCAGCAGCCCAGAAGACTGGAGCTCCTACGAGCAGTACTTC.

CDR3 nucleotides: TGTGCCTACGAGGACAGCGTTGACTCCTACAATGAGCAGTTCTTC. Its translation is CAYEDSVDSYNEQFF. V gene TRBV30 combines with J gene TRBJ2-1; the D gene is possibly TRBD1 (6 bases). V was cut by 7 bases and J by 0 bases, with 16 bases left in between. Germline CDR1 is GTSNPN and CDR2 is SVGIG (reference sequence). This CDR3 is built from 15 residues.

This chain uses TRBV30 with TRBJ1-1; 7 bases are a match to TRBD1. Trimming took 2 bases from V and 4 from J; bases not matched to a gene: 7. Germline CDR1 reads GTSNPN; CDR2 reads SVGIG (reference sequence). The CDR3 covers 14 residues. CDR3 sequence (DNA): TGTGCCTGGAGTATAACAGGGGTGGGCACTGAAGCTTTCTTT. Translating it yields CAWSITGVGTEAFF.

The rearrangement joins TRBV27 to TRBJ1-1, with TRBD1 matching over 8 bases. The length of the CDR3 is 12 residues. CDR1 and CDR2 (germline): MNHEY, SMNVEV (reference sequence). Trimming took 6 bases from V and 11 from J; bases not matched to a gene: 8. CDR3 bases: TGTGCCAGCAGCCAAACAGGGGGGTGGGCTTTCTTT. Its protein product is CASSQTGGWAFF.

The V gene is TRBV4-2, the J gene TRBJ1-2, with D possibly matching TRBD1 (5 bases). This CDR3 is 14 amino acids long. Germline lookup yields CDR1 LGHNA and CDR2 YNFKEQ. V shed 5 bases and J shed 2 bases, with 12 bases lying between them. The CDR3 bases are TGTGCCAGCAGCTCGGGACCCCAGAACTATGGCTACACCTTC. This encodes CASSSGPQNYGYTF.